Below are 32 T cell receptor beta chains sequenced from a single sample in a study of cytomegalovirus exposure and HLA in healthy donors. Generated by immunoSEQ multiplex PCR, the TCRdb table keeps only in-frame clones and is missing some. The sample contains under 75,000 clones, roughly 92% of which appear only once. The sequencing sample was made of PBMCs. Source of these receptors: a man aged 18 to 30 in good health and CMV-seropositive.

The chain combines TRBV6-6 with TRBJ1-2; D not resolved. CDR3 length equals 13 residues. Trimming shortened V by 0 bases and J by 7 bases, and 9 bases separated the two germline ends. Germline loops: CDR1 MNHNY, CDR2 SVGAGI (reference sequence). The CDR3 here is CASSYSGQTGYTF. The CDR3 nucleotides read TGTGCCAGCAGTTACTCTGGCCAAACTGGCTACACCTTC.

There are a few counts of this clone. This same CDR3 is encoded by further DNA sequences in the sample. V gene TRBV4-1 combines with J gene TRBJ2-3; unclear D gene. Germline V CDR1 and CDR2: MGHRA, YSYEKL. Trimming stripped 0 bases from V and 6 bases from J, with 7 bases between. The CDR3 has 13 amino acids. CDR3 nucleotides: TGCGCCAGCAGCCAAGATCGCGGCGATACGCAGTATTTT. Translating gives CASSQDRGDTQYF.

The rearrangement uses TRBV6-5 and TRBJ1-2; 7 positions match TRBD1. With V trimmed by 1 base and J by 4 bases, 9 bases remained unmatched. In germline, CDR1 is MNHEY, CDR2 SVGAGI. CDR3 length equals 16 residues. This CDR3 reads CASSYFTPGQLYGYTF. In nucleotides, the CDR3 is TGTGCCAGCAGTTACTTTACCCCGGGACAGCTCTATGGCTACACCTTC.

The CDR3 nucleotides are TGTGCCAGCAGTTTACGGGGGACTAGCGGAGTCTACGAGCAGTACTTC. Translated: CASSLRGTSGVYEQYF. The chain joins TRBV27 to TRBJ2-7; TRBD2 matches at 11 bases. CDR1 is MNHEY, CDR2 SMNVEV, per germline (reference sequence). The V and J ends lost 2 bases and 3 bases, in that order; junction bases with no gene match: 6. This CDR3 is 16 amino acids long.

In this sample, this clone turned up once. This chain connects TRBV5-1 to TRBJ2-7; tentatively, D is TRBD1 (6 bases). Germline values: CDR1 SGHRS, CDR2 YFSETQ. The CDR3 has 13 amino acids. Trimming shortened V by 4 bases and J by 5 bases, and 13 bases separated the two germline ends. The CDR3 protein is CASSPRGRDEQYF. DNA for the CDR3: TGCGCCAGCAGCCCCAGGGGACGGGACGAGCAGTACTTC.

DNA for the CDR3: TGTGCCTGGACGGCTAGCCGTCTTTTGTATGAGCAGTTCTTC. It is translated as CAWTASRLLYEQFF. The rearrangement uses TRBV30 and TRBJ2-1, with D possibly being TRBD2 (5 bases). The V gene lost 4 bases and the J gene lost 8 bases, with 18 bases spanning the gap. Germline loops: CDR1 GTSNPN, CDR2 SVGIG (reference sequence). CDR3 length: 14 amino acids.

This clone was seen only once. The gene calls are TRBV28 and TRBJ2-3, with 9 positions matching TRBD1. V shed 8 bases and J 3 bases; nucleotides not matched to a gene: 6. The CDR3 sequence is 14 residues long. CDR1 MDHEN and CDR2 SYDVKM come from the germline V gene. In DNA form, the CDR3 reads TGTGCCAGCCGGGGACAGGGATTGACAGATACGCAGTATTTT. The encoded protein is CASRGQGLTDTQYF.

V is TRBV7-9 and J is TRBJ2-1, with D possibly matching TRBD2 (6 bases). This CDR3 has 15 amino acids. Per the germline V gene, CDR1 is SEHNR and CDR2 is FQNEAQ (reference sequence). Trimming took 7 bases from V and 0 from J, leaving 13 bases between them. The CDR3 is CASTPSAHSYNEQFF. The CDR3 DNA sequence: TGTGCCAGCACCCCTAGCGCCCACTCCTACAATGAGCAGTTCTTC.

The V and J genes are TRBV14 and TRBJ2-1; 14 nucleotides line up with TRBD2. CDR3 length: 18 residues. V trimming: 3 bases; J trimming: 3 bases; junction bases outside the gene matches: 7. Germline lookup yields CDR1 SGHDN and CDR2 FVKESK. DNA for the CDR3: TGTGCCAGCAGCCAGGTAATGACTAGCGGGAGGGTCTACAATGAGCAGTTCTTC. It codes for CASSQVMTSGRVYNEQFF.

CDR3 in DNA: TGTGCCAGCAGCCAGAAGGAAATGGGCATCACTGAAGCTTTCTTT. Encoded protein: CASSQKEMGITEAFF. This rearrangement joins TRBV6-4 to TRBJ1-1, with D uncertain. Trimming stripped 6 bases from V and 4 bases from J, with 18 bases between. This CDR3 contains 15 residues. Germline loops: CDR1 MRHNA, CDR2 SNTAGT.

The V call is TRBV25-1, the J call TRBJ1-1; no clear D. This CDR3 contains 14 residues. V lost 1 base and J 4 bases, leaving 10 bases between the germline ends. Germline CDR1 reads MGHDK; CDR2 reads SYGVNS. CDR3 in amino acids: CASSESRVLTEAFF. The CDR3 nucleotides read TGTGCCAGCAGTGAATCGCGGGTACTCACTGAAGCTTTCTTT.

The chain couples TRBV28 to TRBJ2-3, with a weak D call TRBD1 (5 bases). Germline V CDR1 and CDR2: MDHEN, SYDVKM. The CDR3 has 16 amino acids. V was shortened by 2 bases and J by 3 bases, with 15 bases between the two germline ends. The CDR3 DNA reads as TGTGCCAGCAGTTTACAACAGGCTTTAGGGACAGATACGCAGTATTTT. Amino acid sequence: CASSLQQALGTDTQYF. The full variable domain, rest sourced from reference TRBV28 and TRBJ2-3, is DVKVTQSSRYLVKRTGEKVFLECVQDMDHENMFWYRQDPGLGLRLIYFSYDVKMKEKGDIPEGYSVSREKKERFSLILESASTNQTSMYLCASSLQQALGTDTQYFGPGTRLTVL.

This chain links TRBV27 with TRBJ2-7, with 8 bases that match TRBD2. This CDR3 is 14 amino acids long. Trimming at V came to 3 bases and at J to 4 bases, leaving 5 bases not matched to a gene. Germline CDR1 is MNHEY and CDR2 is SMNVEV (reference sequence). CDR3 residues: CASSFRGGEYEQYF. CDR3 bases: TGTGCCAGCAGTTTCCGGGGGGGGGAGTACGAGCAGTACTTC.

This chain uses TRBV25-1 with TRBJ1-2, with D perhaps matching TRBD1 (6 bases). V lost 4 bases to trimming and J lost 8 bases, with 14 bases between them. Germline lookup yields CDR1 MGHDK and CDR2 SYGVNS. The CDR3 is 13 amino acids. The CDR3 sequence: CASSGLGAVGYTF. DNA of the CDR3: TGTGCCAGCAGTGGCCTGGGGGCGGTGGGCTACACCTTC.

The chain joins TRBV5-1 to TRBJ2-5; 10 positions match TRBD2. Trimming removed 0 bases from V and 4 bases from J; junction bases left unmatched: 9. The CDR3 extends over 17 amino acids. CDR1 is SGHRS and CDR2 is YFSETQ in the germline V gene. Here the CDR3 DNA reads TGCGCCAGCAGCTTGGGGGGATCGACTAGCGGGTTAGAGACCCAGTACTTC. Residues: CASSLGGSTSGLETQYF.

The V and J genes are TRBV29-1 and TRBJ2-5; 7 positions match TRBD2. This CDR3 has 15 residues. Germline V gives CDR1 SQVTM, CDR2 ANQGSEA. Trimming cost V 1 base and J 5 bases; bases outside gene matches: 10. The CDR3 DNA sequence: TGCAGCGTTGAAGTGGCGGGAGTTGGACCGGAGACCCAGTACTTC. It is translated as CSVEVAGVGPETQYF. The whole variable domain, remainder taken from reference TRBV29-1 and TRBJ2-5, is SAVISQKPSRDICQRGTSLTIQCQVDSQVTMMFWYRQQPGQSLTLIATANQGSEATYESGFVIDKFPISRPNLTFSTLTVSNMSPEDSSIYLCSVEVAGVGPETQYFGPGTRLLVL.

This clone turned up a few times. The genes are TRBV10-3 and TRBJ2-7; 11 bases are shared with TRBD2. This CDR3 has 15 residues. V was clipped by 0 bases and J by 6 bases; unmatched bases: 4. In germline, CDR1 is ENHRY, CDR2 SYGVKD. As DNA, the CDR3 is TGTGCCATCAGTGAGTCCACTAGCGGGAGCGGCGAGCAGTACTTC. It translates to CAISESTSGSGEQYF.

The V call is TRBV19, the J call TRBJ2-7, with 8 bases matching TRBD1. V shed 5 bases and J 7 bases; nucleotides not matched to a gene: 7. Germline values: CDR1 LNHDA, CDR2 SQIVND (reference sequence). This CDR3 comprises 13 residues. The CDR3 region has the DNA TGTGCCAGTAGTTCCCAGGGGGCGGGAGAGCAGTACTTC. Amino acids: CASSSQGAGEQYF.

The sample holds one count of this clone. The rearrangement links TRBV5-1 to TRBJ2-2, with 8 bases identical to TRBD2. Unmatched junction bases numbered 14, after V lost 7 bases and J lost 0 bases. CDR3 length: 18 residues. Germline V gene lookup returns CDR1 SGHRS and CDR2 YFSETQ. The CDR3 loop is CASGQTSGGFANTGELFF. Written as DNA, the CDR3 is TGCGCCAGCGGGCAAACTAGCGGTGGGTTCGCGAACACCGGGGAGCTGTTTTTT. The full variable domain, rest sourced from reference TRBV5-1 and TRBJ2-2, is KAGVTQTPRYLIKTRGQQVTLSCSPISGHRSVSWYQQTPGQGLQFLFEYFSETQRNKGNFPGRFSGRQFSNSRSEMNVSTLELGDSALYLCASGQTSGGFANTGELFFGEGSRLTVL.

The rearrangement links TRBV4-1 to TRBJ1-1; D ambiguous. The CDR3 is 14 amino acids. Looked up from germline, CDR1 is MGHRA and CDR2 is YSYEKL. Trimming pared 1 base from V and 5 bases from J, leaving 11 bases between. CDR3: CASSQVGKNTEAFF. CDR3 coding DNA: TGCGCCAGCAGCCAAGTCGGGAAGAATACTGAAGCTTTCTTT.

The chain is built from TRBV5-1 and TRBJ2-5; 8 nucleotides match TRBD2. The CDR3 loop spans 15 amino acids. Per germline, CDR1 SGHRS and CDR2 YFSETQ. The trim removed 0 bases at V and 5 bases at J, leaving 6 bases unmatched. In nucleotides, the CDR3 is TGCGCCAGCAGCTTGGACGGGAGGGCCTGGGAGACCCAGTACTTC. It specifies CASSLDGRAWETQYF.

The V and J genes are TRBV5-6 and TRBJ2-3; 11 bases agree with TRBD2. Germline lookup yields CDR1 SGHDT and CDR2 YYEEEE. The V gene end was trimmed by 4 bases and the J gene end by 5 bases; junction bases not matched to a gene: 9. This CDR3 has 16 amino acids. CDR3 in amino acids: CASSTGLAENLDTQYF. The CDR3 DNA reads TGTGCCAGCAGCACGGGACTAGCGGAGAACTTAGATACGCAGTATTTT.

The rearrangement uses TRBV28 and TRBJ2-1, with 14 bases fitting TRBD2. The CDR3 runs to 19 residues. The germline gives CDR1 MDHEN, CDR2 SYDVKM. V dropped 3 bases and J dropped 7; count of bases not matched to a gene: 14. DNA of the CDR3: TGTGCCAGCAGTTTTTATCCGGGACTAGCGGGAGTTTCGGTAAATGAGCAGTTCTTC. This sequence encodes CASSFYPGLAGVSVNEQFF. The complete variable domain, with remaining parts taken from reference TRBV28 and TRBJ2-1, reads DVKVTQSSRYLVKRTGEKVFLECVQDMDHENMFWYRQDPGLGLRLIYFSYDVKMKEKGDIPEGYSVSREKKERFSLILESASTNQTSMYLCASSFYPGLAGVSVNEQFFGPGTRLTVL.

This chain joins TRBV27 and TRBJ2-7; TRBD2 matches 7 bases. Germline CDR1 is MNHEY and CDR2 is SMNVEV (reference sequence). The CDR3 length is 17 residues. V lost 6 bases to trimming and J lost 0 bases; unmatched junction nucleotides: 14. CDR3 sequence reads: CASSVLRLGGGSYEQYF. DNA of the CDR3: TGTGCCAGCAGCGTACTCCGGTTGGGGGGGGGCTCCTACGAGCAGTACTTC.

This chain uses TRBV11-2 with TRBJ2-7; 8 bases match TRBD2. Germline V gene sequence: CDR1 SGHAT, CDR2 FQNNGV. The CDR3 covers 16 residues. Trimming took 5 bases from V and 4 from J; bases not matched to a gene: 13. CDR3 sequence: CASSVQSGSGQYEQYF. Written as DNA, the CDR3 is TGTGCCAGCAGCGTACAAAGCGGGAGTGGGCAATACGAGCAGTACTTC.

Details on this clone: This specimen includes other DNA sequences encoding the same CDR3. V and J are TRBV5-1 and TRBJ2-5, with TRBD2 matching 11 bases. The germline gives CDR1 SGHRS, CDR2 YFSETQ. The CDR3 runs 15 residues. V lost 4 bases, J lost 5 bases, and 7 bases stayed unmatched. CDR3 sequence: CASSVTSGTGETQYF. CDR3 in DNA: TGCGCCAGCAGCGTGACTAGCGGGACGGGGGAGACCCAGTACTTC.

V is TRBV2 and J is TRBJ2-1; TRBD2 aligns across 12 bases. The junction had 7 bases not matched to a gene; V was cut back by 6 bases and J by 7 bases. Germline loops: CDR1 SNHLY, CDR2 FYNNEI. The CDR3 length is 15 residues. CDR3 sequence: CASRETSGSGNEQFF. The CDR3 DNA reads TGTGCCAGCAGAGAGACTAGCGGGAGTGGGAATGAGCAGTTCTTC.

The chain is built from TRBV30 and TRBJ2-7, with D tentatively TRBD2 (6 bases). Germline CDR1 GTSNPN, CDR2 SVGIG (reference sequence). The germline V and J ends were trimmed by 0 bases and 0 bases, with 9 bases remaining between them. There are 14 residues in the CDR3. The CDR3 bases are TGTGCCTGGAGTGTTAGCGGCCACTCCTACGAGCAGTACTTC. This encodes CAWSVSGHSYEQYF.

This clone was observed a single time. The chain has TRBV4-1 and TRBJ2-7, with a possible D match to TRBD2 (6 bases). The CDR3 runs 15 residues. Germline assignment: CDR1 MGHRA and CDR2 YSYEKL. The germline V and J ends were trimmed by 2 bases and 3 bases, with 14 bases remaining between them. The DNA for the CDR3 is TGCGCCAGCAGCCAACGGGAGTCGAGCAGCTACGAGCAGTACTTC. Encoded protein: CASSQRESSSYEQYF.

J is TRBJ1-1 and V is TRBV5-6, with 10 bases that match TRBD1. CDR1 and CDR2 from the germline V gene are SGHDT and YYEEEE. V shed 3 bases, J shed 3 bases, and the junction held 5 bases outside the gene matches. The length of the CDR3 is 15 residues. The CDR3 here is CASSSRDRGYTEAFF. CDR3 in DNA: TGTGCCAGCAGCTCTCGGGACAGGGGATACACTGAAGCTTTCTTT.

The CDR3 coding sequence is TGTGCCAGCAGCTCGAGAAACAGGGGATATGGCTACACCTTC. It encodes CASSSRNRGYGYTF. J is TRBJ1-2 and V is TRBV28; 7 bases are shared with TRBD1. V lost 6 bases to trimming and J lost 5 bases; unmatched junction nucleotides: 9. CDR3 length: 14 residues. The germline gives CDR1 MDHEN, CDR2 SYDVKM.

This chain uses TRBV27 with TRBJ2-7, with 11 nucleotides matching TRBD1. With V trimmed by 6 bases and J by 4 bases, 5 bases remained unmatched. Per germline, CDR1 MNHEY and CDR2 SMNVEV (reference sequence). There are 14 residues in the CDR3. The CDR3 loop reads CASSGTGGLYEQYF. The CDR3 DNA reads TGTGCCAGCAGCGGGACAGGGGGACTGTACGAGCAGTACTTC.